This TCR beta chain was obtained from a study of control samples from healthy donors and cancer patients. The CDR3 consists of 17 residues. Per germline, CDR1 MNHEY and CDR2 SMNVEV (reference sequence). V lost 3 bases to trimming and J lost 8 bases; unmatched junction nucleotides: 13. Clones were read by immunoSEQ multiplex PCR, and TCRdb kept only the in-frame ones, dropping some. The table records 130,000 or so clones, roughly nine tenths of them present only once. J is TRBJ2-1 and V is TRBV27, with TRBD2 matching 10 bases. This receptor was identified in a man aged 18-30 years in good health. The sample comprised blood. The CDR3 region is CASSFYSGGAGIDEQFF. CDR3 nucleotide sequence: TGTGCCAGCAGTTTCTACAGCGGGGGGGCGGGGATCGATGAGCAGTTCTTC.